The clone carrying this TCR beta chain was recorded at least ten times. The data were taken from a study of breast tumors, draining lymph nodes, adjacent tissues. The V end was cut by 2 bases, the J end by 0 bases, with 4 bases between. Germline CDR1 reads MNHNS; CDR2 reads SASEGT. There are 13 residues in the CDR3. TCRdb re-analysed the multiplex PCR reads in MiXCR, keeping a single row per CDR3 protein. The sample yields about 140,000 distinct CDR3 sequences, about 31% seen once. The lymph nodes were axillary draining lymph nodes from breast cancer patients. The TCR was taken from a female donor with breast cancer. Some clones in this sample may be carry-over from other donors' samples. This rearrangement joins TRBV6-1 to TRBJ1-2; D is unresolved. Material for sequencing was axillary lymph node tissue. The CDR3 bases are TGTGCCAGCAGTGAACAGACTAACTATGGCTACACCTTC. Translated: CASSEQTNYGYTF.